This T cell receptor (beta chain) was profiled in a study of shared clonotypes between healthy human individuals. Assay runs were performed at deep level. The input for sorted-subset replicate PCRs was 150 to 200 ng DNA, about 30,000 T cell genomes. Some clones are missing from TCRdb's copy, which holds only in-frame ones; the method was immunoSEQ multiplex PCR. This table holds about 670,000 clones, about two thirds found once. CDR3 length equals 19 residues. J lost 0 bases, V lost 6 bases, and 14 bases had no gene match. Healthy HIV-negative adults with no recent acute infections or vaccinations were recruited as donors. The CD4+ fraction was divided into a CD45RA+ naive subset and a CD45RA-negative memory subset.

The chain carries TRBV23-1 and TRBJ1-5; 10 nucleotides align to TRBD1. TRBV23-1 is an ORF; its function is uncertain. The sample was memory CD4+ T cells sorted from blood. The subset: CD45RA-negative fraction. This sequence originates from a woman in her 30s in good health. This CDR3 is CASRYTGTGESCSNQPQHF. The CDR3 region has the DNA TGCGCCAGCAGGTACACCGGGACAGGGGAGTCGTGTAGCAATCAGCCCCAGCATTTT.